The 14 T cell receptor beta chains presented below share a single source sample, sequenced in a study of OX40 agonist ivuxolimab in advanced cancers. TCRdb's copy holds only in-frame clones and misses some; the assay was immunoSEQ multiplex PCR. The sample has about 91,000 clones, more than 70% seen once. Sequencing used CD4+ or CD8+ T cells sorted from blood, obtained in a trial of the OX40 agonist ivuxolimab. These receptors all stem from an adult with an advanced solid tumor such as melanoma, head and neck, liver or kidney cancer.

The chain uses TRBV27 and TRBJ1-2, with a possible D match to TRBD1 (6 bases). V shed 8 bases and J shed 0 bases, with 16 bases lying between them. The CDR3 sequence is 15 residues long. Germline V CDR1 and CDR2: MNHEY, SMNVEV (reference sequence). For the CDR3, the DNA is TGTGCCAGCGCCCGATGGGACAAATCTAACTATGGCTACACCTTC. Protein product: CASARWDKSNYGYTF.

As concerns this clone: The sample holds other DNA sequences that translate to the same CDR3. CDR3 in DNA: TGTGCCAGCAGCCTGGGACTAGCGGAACACAATGAGCAGTTCTTC. Its protein product is CASSLGLAEHNEQFF. The chain uses TRBV7-9 and TRBJ2-1; 11 bases align to TRBD2. Trimming at V came to 5 bases and at J to 5 bases, leaving 5 bases not matched to a gene. This CDR3 region has 15 residues. Germline values: CDR1 SEHNR, CDR2 FQNEAQ (reference sequence).

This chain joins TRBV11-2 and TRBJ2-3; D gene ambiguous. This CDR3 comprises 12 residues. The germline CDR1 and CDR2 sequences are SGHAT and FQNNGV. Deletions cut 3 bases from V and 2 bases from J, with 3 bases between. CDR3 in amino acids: CASSFTTDTQYF. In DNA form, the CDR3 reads TGTGCCAGCAGCTTTACCACAGATACGCAGTATTTT.

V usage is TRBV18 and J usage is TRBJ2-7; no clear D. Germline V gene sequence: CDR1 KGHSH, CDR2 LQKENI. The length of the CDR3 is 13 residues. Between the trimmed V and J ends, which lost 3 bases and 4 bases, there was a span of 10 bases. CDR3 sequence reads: CASSPGFQYEQYV. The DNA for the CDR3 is TGTGCCAGCTCACCGGGGTTTCAGTACGAGCAGTACGTC.

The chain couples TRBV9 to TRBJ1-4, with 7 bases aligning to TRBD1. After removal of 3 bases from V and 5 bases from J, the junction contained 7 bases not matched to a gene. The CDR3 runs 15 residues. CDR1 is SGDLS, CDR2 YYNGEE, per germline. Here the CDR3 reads CASSAGGLRNEKLFF. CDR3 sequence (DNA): TGTGCCAGCAGCGCAGGGGGACTCAGGAATGAAAAACTGTTTTTT.

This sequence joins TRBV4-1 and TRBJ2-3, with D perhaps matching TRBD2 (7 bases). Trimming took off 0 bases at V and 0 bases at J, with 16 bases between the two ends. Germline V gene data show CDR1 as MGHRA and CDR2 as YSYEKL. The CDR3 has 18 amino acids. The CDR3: CASSQEWGGRTSTDTQYF. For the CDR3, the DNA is TGCGCCAGCAGCCAAGAGTGGGGGGGGCGGACAAGCACAGATACGCAGTATTTT.

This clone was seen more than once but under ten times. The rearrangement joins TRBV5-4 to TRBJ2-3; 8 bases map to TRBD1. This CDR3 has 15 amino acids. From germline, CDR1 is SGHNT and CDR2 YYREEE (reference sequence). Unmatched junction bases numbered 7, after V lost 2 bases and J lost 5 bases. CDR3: CASSFETGVRDTQYF. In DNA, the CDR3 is TGTGCCAGCAGCTTCGAGACAGGGGTGAGAGATACGCAGTATTTT.

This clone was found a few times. In nucleotides, the CDR3 is TGTGCCAGCAGGCGGGATCTGAACACTGAAGCTTTCTTT. This codes for CASRRDLNTEAFF. This chain links TRBV9 with TRBJ1-1; D is uncertain. Between the trimmed V and J ends, which lost 5 bases and 0 bases, there was a span of 8 bases. Germline assignment: CDR1 SGDLS and CDR2 YYNGEE. This CDR3 region has 13 residues. The full variable domain, with the rest looked up from reference TRBV9 and TRBJ1-1, is DSGVTQTPKHLITATGQRVTLRCSPRSGDLSVYWYQQSLDQGLQFLIQYYNGEERAKGNILERFSAQQFPDLHSELNLSSLELGDSALYFCASRRDLNTEAFFGQGTRLTVV.

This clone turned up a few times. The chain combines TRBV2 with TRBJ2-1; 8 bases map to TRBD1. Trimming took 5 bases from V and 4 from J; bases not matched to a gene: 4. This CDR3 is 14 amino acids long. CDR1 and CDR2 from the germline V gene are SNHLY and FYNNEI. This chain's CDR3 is CASSRTGLYNEQFF. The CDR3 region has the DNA TGTGCCAGCAGTCGGACAGGGCTATACAATGAGCAGTTCTTC.

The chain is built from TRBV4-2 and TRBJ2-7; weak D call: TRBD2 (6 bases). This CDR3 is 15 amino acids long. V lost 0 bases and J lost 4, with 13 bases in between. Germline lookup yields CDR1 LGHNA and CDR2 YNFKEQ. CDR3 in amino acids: CASSQETQRVYEQYF. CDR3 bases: TGTGCCAGCAGCCAAGAAACCCAGCGGGTATACGAGCAGTACTTC.

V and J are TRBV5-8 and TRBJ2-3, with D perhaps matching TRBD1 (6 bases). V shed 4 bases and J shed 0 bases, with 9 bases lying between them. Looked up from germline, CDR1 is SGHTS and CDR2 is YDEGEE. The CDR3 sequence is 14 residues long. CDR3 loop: CASSAGVSTDTQYF. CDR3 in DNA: TGTGCCAGCAGCGCAGGGGTGAGCACAGATACGCAGTATTTT.

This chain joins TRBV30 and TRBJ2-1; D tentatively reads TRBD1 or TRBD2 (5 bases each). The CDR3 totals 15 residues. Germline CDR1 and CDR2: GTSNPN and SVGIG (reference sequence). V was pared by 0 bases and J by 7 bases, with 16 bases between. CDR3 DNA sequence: TGTGCCTGGAGTGTACCCATATCAGGGAGAAATGAGCAGTTCTTC. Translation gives CAWSVPISGRNEQFF.

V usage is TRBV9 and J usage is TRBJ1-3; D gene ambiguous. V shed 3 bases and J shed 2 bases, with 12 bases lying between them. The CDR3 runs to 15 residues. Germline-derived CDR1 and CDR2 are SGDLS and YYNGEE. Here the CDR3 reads CASSAPAGPGNTIYF. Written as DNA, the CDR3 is TGTGCCAGCAGCGCCCCCGCCGGGCCTGGAAACACCATATATTTT.

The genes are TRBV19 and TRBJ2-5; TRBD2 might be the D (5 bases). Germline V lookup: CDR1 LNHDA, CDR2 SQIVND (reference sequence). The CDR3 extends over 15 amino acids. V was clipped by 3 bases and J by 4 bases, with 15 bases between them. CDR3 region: CASSMVAGLLETQYF. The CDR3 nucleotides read TGTGCCAGTAGTATGGTGGCAGGACTCTTAGAGACCCAGTACTTC.